These 11 T cell receptor beta chains share one sample of origin, sequenced in a study of T cell changes during pregnancy in multiple sclerosis. Profiling relied on immunoSEQ multiplex PCR, and the TCRdb table lists in-frame clones only, not all of them. The top ten clones hold about 1.5% of a sample with under 110,000 clones, about 90% of them seen once. This specimen was peripheral blood, taken before pregnancy. The receptor set was obtained from a female donor with multiple sclerosis, enrolled in a pregnancy study.

The J gene is TRBJ1-2, the V gene TRBV19; the D is unclear. Germline loops: CDR1 LNHDA, CDR2 SQIVND (reference sequence). The CDR3 runs 13 residues. V lost 4 bases, J lost 3 bases, and 9 bases lay in between. The CDR3 DNA reads as TGTGCCAGTAGTAGCGAGAGGGACTATGGCTACACCTTC. Amino acid sequence: CASSSERDYGYTF.

The chain combines TRBV29-1 with TRBJ2-5; 7 bases line up with TRBD2. The CDR3 is 13 residues long. V gave up 3 bases and J gave up 4 bases; unmatched junction bases: 5. The germline CDR1 and CDR2 sequences are SQVTM and ANQGSEA. The CDR3 sequence is CSVDSSGTETQYF. CDR3 bases: TGCAGCGTTGACTCCAGCGGGACAGAGACCCAGTACTTC.

This clone was counted once. The rearrangement links TRBV28 to TRBJ2-7, with 9 bases identical to TRBD1. Germline values: CDR1 MDHEN, CDR2 SYDVKM. Unmatched junction bases numbered 7, after V lost 7 bases and J lost 3 bases. The CDR3 length is 14 residues. Written as DNA, the CDR3 is TGTGCCAGCACCCCGACAGGGGGACACTACGAGCAGTACTTC. Translated, it gives CASTPTGGHYEQYF.

The rearrangement links TRBV5-1 to TRBJ1-3, with D uncertain. Trimming pared 6 bases from V and 0 bases from J, leaving 13 bases between. CDR1 is SGHRS, CDR2 YFSETQ, per germline. CDR3 length equals 15 residues. The CDR3 loop is CASNTPGISGNTIYF. CDR3 sequence (DNA): TGCGCCAGCAACACGCCGGGGATCTCTGGAAACACCATATATTTT.

The chain links TRBV27 to TRBJ2-7, with D hard to call. The CDR3 loop spans 13 amino acids. V lost 2 bases to trimming and J lost 5 bases, with 10 bases between them. CDR1 MNHEY and CDR2 SMNVEV come from the germline V gene (reference sequence). The CDR3 loop reads CASSLGRINEQYF. Written as DNA, the CDR3 is TGTGCCAGCAGTTTAGGCAGGATCAACGAGCAGTACTTC.

This rearrangement joins TRBV2 to TRBJ2-2; the D gene is possibly TRBD1 (6 bases). CDR1 and CDR2 (germline): SNHLY, FYNNEI. The CDR3 sequence is 17 residues long. V was shortened by 3 bases and J by 0 bases, with 14 bases between the two germline ends. CDR3 sequence: CASSDLWGQANTGELFF. The CDR3 nucleotides are TGTGCCAGCAGTGATCTGTGGGGGCAGGCGAACACCGGGGAGCTGTTTTTT.

The genes are TRBV6-5 and TRBJ1-1, with a tentative D call TRBD1 (5 bases). Trimming removed 8 bases from V and 8 bases from J, with 12 bases in between. The length of the CDR3 is 11 residues. Germline assignment: CDR1 MNHEY and CDR2 SVGAGI. This CDR3 is CASLWGLEAFF. The CDR3 coding sequence is TGTGCCAGCCTCTGGGGCCTAGAAGCTTTCTTT.

The chain recombines TRBV11-2 with TRBJ2-2; D uncertain. Germline V gives CDR1 SGHAT, CDR2 FQNNGV. V lost 6 bases, J lost 1 base, and 6 bases lay in between. This CDR3 comprises 13 residues. The CDR3, as DNA: TGTGCCAGCAGGACAAGGAACACCGGGGAGCTGTTTTTT. Protein sequence: CASRTRNTGELFF.

V usage is TRBV5-1 and J usage is TRBJ2-5, with a weak D call TRBD2 (5 bases). V dropped 5 bases and J dropped 4 bases, with 12 bases sitting between them. Germline V gene data show CDR1 as SGHRS and CDR2 as YFSETQ. There are 13 residues in the CDR3. This chain's CDR3 is CASSVEGSETQYF. The CDR3 nucleotides read TGCGCCAGCAGTGTAGAGGGATCAGAGACCCAGTACTTC.

The chain employs TRBV19 and TRBJ1-5; 9 bases fit TRBD1. After removal of 7 bases from V and 5 bases from J, the junction contained 9 bases not matched to a gene. The CDR3 has 15 amino acids. From germline, CDR1 is LNHDA and CDR2 SQIVND (reference sequence). Written as DNA, the CDR3 is TGTGCCAGTAATTGGGGACAGGGTATCTATCAGCCCCAGCATTTT. Amino acids: CASNWGQGIYQPQHF.

The chain links TRBV6-1 to TRBJ1-2; D perhaps matches TRBD1 (5 bases). Germline-derived CDR1 and CDR2 are MNHNS and SASEGT. CDR3 length equals 15 residues. Trimming took 6 bases from V and 3 from J, leaving 17 bases between them. CDR3 amino acids: CASRDTGKWDYGYTF. The CDR3 coding sequence is TGTGCCAGCAGGGACACAGGTAAATGGGACTATGGCTACACCTTC.